This T cell receptor (beta chain) was retrieved from a study of identical twins. There are 13 residues in the CDR3. Trimming left V 3 bases short and J 4 bases short, with 7 bases between. Germline V gives CDR1 DFQATT, CDR2 SNEGSKA (reference sequence). A single record per CDR3 protein comes from TCRdb applying MiXCR to the 5' RACE reads. The sample records about 530,000 distinct CDR3 sequences, 20% to 25% being singletons. These sequences were also reported in another study, on yellow fever vaccine responses in identical twins.

This chain connects TRBV20-1 to TRBJ1-6; D is ambiguous. This receptor was obtained from a woman aged 18-29 years in good health. The sequenced sample consisted of CD4+ T cells sorted from blood. The CDR3 bases are TGCAGTGCTAGCGGCAGTTATAATTCACCCCTCCACTTT. Its protein product is CSASGSYNSPLHF.